This T cell receptor (beta chain) was recorded in a study of cytomegalovirus exposure and HLA in healthy donors. Across the study: Among 398 genotyped donors, about 83% fell in the Caucasian-associated ancestry cluster.

Worth noting for this clone: Its antigen is still unknown.

60 Vbeta and 13 Jbeta primers were used in PCR. The repertoire was sequenced with immunoSEQ multiplex PCR; TCRdb's copy has only in-frame clones and lacks some. Of around 150,000 clones in the sample, approximately 80% are singletons; the top ten hold 2.2%. The CDR3 contains 14 residues. The germline V gene has CDR1 ENHRY and CDR2 SYGVKD. The V segment lost 0 bases and the J segment 4 bases; nucleotides outside the gene matches: 2. Whole-study findings and limits: In a later analysis, a missense DCLRE1C variant was linked to TCR beta V- and J-gene trimming. In a later analysis, HLA-associated beta chains showed higher expansion and lower generation probabilities than comparable chains. The number of N-insertions in an Asian-associated ancestry cluster was reportedly below the roughly 670-donor mean in a later analysis.

The chain couples TRBV10-3 to TRBJ1-1, with 7 positions matching TRBD1. Sequenced sample: PBMCs. This receptor was identified in a man aged 30 to 39 in good health and CMV-seronegative. CDR3 region: CAISESTGSTEAFF. The CDR3 DNA is TGTGCCATCAGTGAGTCGACAGGGAGCACTGAAGCTTTCTTT.